Below, 22 T cell receptor beta chains from the same sample are listed, as sequenced in a study of T cell changes during pregnancy in multiple sclerosis. The table came from immunoSEQ multiplex PCR; TCRdb's copy has only in-frame clones and leaves some out. Of roughly 50,000 clones listed, 90% to 95% are singletons. The specimen comprised CD8+ T cells from peripheral blood mononuclear cells, sampled in the third trimester of pregnancy. The source of these receptors is a female donor with multiple sclerosis, enrolled in a pregnancy study.

CDR3 protein: CASSFRKAGVYEQFF. The CDR3 DNA is TGCGCCAGCAGCTTCCGTAAGGCGGGAGTCTATGAGCAGTTCTTC. V usage is TRBV5-1 and J usage is TRBJ2-1, with 7 bases matching TRBD2. V was pared by 2 bases and J by 8 bases, with 10 bases of the junction left unmatched. This CDR3 is built from 15 residues. Per the germline V gene, CDR1 is SGHRS and CDR2 is YFSETQ.

About this clone itself: The DNA is left out, because the CDR3 cannot be placed on it with certainty; the CDR3 is given as TCRdb lists it. The V and J genes are TRBV10-3 and TRBJ2-7; TRBD1 is taken as the D call from the table, unchecked against the DNA. The CDR3 totals 16 residues, both ends included. Germline V gives CDR1 ENHRY, CDR2 SYGVKD. The CDR3 loop is CAISEFGPGMYHEQYF.

The chain carries TRBV27 and TRBJ2-7; TRBD2 matches 8 bases. From germline, CDR1 is MNHEY and CDR2 SMNVEV (reference sequence). J was trimmed by 7 bases and V by 3 bases; bases with no gene match: 2. The CDR3 consists of 12 residues. CDR3 amino acids: CASSLLAGEQYF. For the CDR3, the DNA is TGTGCCAGCAGTTTGTTAGCGGGAGAGCAGTACTTC.

This chain links TRBV11-3 with TRBJ2-5, with D perhaps TRBD1 (6 bases). Germline values: CDR1 SGHNT, CDR2 YENEEA. Trimming removed 0 bases at V and 3 bases at J, with 14 bases between. CDR3 length: 16 residues. In nucleotides, the CDR3 is TGTGCCAGCAGCTTAGAAGCAGGGGCGGTAAAAGAGACCCAGTACTTC. Its translation: CASSLEAGAVKETQYF.

The chain employs TRBV4-2 and TRBJ2-5, with D tentatively TRBD1 (6 bases). With 4 bases removed from V and 5 bases from J, the gap between germline ends came to 17 bases. The CDR3 runs to 15 residues. The germline V gene has CDR1 LGHNA and CDR2 YNFKEQ. The CDR3: CASSPEWGLGETQYF. The DNA for the CDR3 is TGTGCCAGCAGCCCGGAGTGGGGGCTGGGTGAGACCCAGTACTTC.

The chain employs TRBV5-1 and TRBJ2-7; a weak D match, TRBD2 (6 bases). V was clipped by 3 bases and J by 2 bases, with 12 bases between them. The CDR3 runs 14 residues. Germline-derived CDR1 and CDR2 are SGHRS and YFSETQ. The CDR3 region has the DNA TGCGCCAGCAGCTCCCTCGAGCGGGCCTACGAGCAGTACTTC. Its translation is CASSSLERAYEQYF.

The chain uses TRBV5-5 and TRBJ1-1; 7 bases map to TRBD1. After removal of 2 bases from V and 4 bases from J, the junction contained 2 bases not matched to a gene. CDR3 length: 13 amino acids. From germline, CDR1 is SGHKS and CDR2 YYEKEE (reference sequence). CDR3 coding DNA: TGTGCCAGCAGCTTTCCAGGGGGCACTGAAGCTTTCTTT. It codes for CASSFPGGTEAFF.

This CDR3 is CASSPLTSGGGETQYF. CDR3 DNA: TGTGCCAGCAGTCCTCTTACTAGCGGAGGGGGGGAGACCCAGTACTTC. V is TRBV28 and J is TRBJ2-5; 8 nucleotides line up with TRBD2. The J segment lost 5 bases and the V segment lost 5 bases, leaving 13 bases of the junction unmatched. The CDR3 runs 16 residues. CDR1 and CDR2 (germline): MDHEN, SYDVKM.

This chain connects TRBV6-5 to TRBJ1-1; TRBD1 aligns across 9 bases. V trimming: 8 bases; J trimming: 4 bases; junction bases outside the gene matches: 8. CDR3 length: 14 amino acids. Germline CDR1 MNHEY, CDR2 SVGAGI. CDR3 DNA: TGTGCCAGCGGAGACAGGGGGGAGATCACTGAAGCTTTCTTT. Encoded protein: CASGDRGEITEAFF.

The table lists this clone with a count of one. This rearrangement joins TRBV14 to TRBJ2-3, with TRBD2 identical over 8 bases. The CDR3 spans 17 residues. Trimming at V came to 3 bases and at J to 3 bases, leaving 11 bases not matched to a gene. Germline V gives CDR1 SGHDN, CDR2 FVKESK. In DNA form, the CDR3 reads TGTGCCAGCAGCCACTACAGCGGGAAGCGGGGGACAGATACGCAGTATTTT. It translates to CASSHYSGKRGTDTQYF.

The V gene is TRBV5-6, the J gene TRBJ2-3; possible D gene TRBD2, 6 bases. V gave up 5 bases and J gave up 0 bases, with 16 bases separating them. Germline V gives CDR1 SGHDT, CDR2 YYEEEE. The CDR3 runs to 16 residues. CDR3 DNA sequence: TGTGCCAGCAGTCTAAAAGCCGGGGGTAGCACAGATACGCAGTATTTT. As protein: CASSLKAGGSTDTQYF. The complete variable domain, with remaining parts taken from reference TRBV5-6 and TRBJ2-3, reads DAGVTQSPTHLIKTRGQQVTLRCSPKSGHDTVSWYQQALGQGPQFIFQYYEEEERQRGNFPDRFSGHQFPNYSSELNVNALLLGDSALYLCASSLKAGGSTDTQYFGPGTRLTVL.

The V gene is TRBV2, the J gene TRBJ2-3; D not certain. The germline V and J ends were trimmed by 1 base and 0 bases, with 8 bases remaining between them. Per germline, CDR1 SNHLY and CDR2 FYNNEI. CDR3 length: 15 residues. This chain's CDR3 is CASSEGRTSTDTQYF. Here the CDR3 DNA reads TGTGCCAGCAGTGAAGGTAGAACCAGCACAGATACGCAGTATTTT.

The chain carries TRBV27 and TRBJ2-7; 8 positions agree with TRBD1. This CDR3 is 16 amino acids long. The junction had 8 bases not matched to a gene; V was cut back by 0 bases and J by 4 bases. Germline CDR1 is MNHEY and CDR2 is SMNVEV (reference sequence). The CDR3, as DNA: TGTGCCAGCAGTTTATCTTCCGGGACAGGCCGATACGAGCAGTACTTC. Translated, it gives CASSLSSGTGRYEQYF.

The rearrangement links TRBV7-6 to TRBJ2-3, with TRBD2 identical over 8 bases. V lost 5 bases, J lost 4 bases, and 8 bases stayed unmatched. The germline V gene has CDR1 SGHVS and CDR2 FNYEAQ. This CDR3 has 15 amino acids. The CDR3 DNA follows: TGTGCCAGCAGCCTGGCGGGAGGACCCGCAGATACGCAGTATTTT. Amino acids: CASSLAGGPADTQYF.

Here the CDR3 reads CASSLLGASEKLFF. CDR3 bases: TGTGCCAGCAGTTTACTGGGGGCCTCTGAAAAACTGTTTTTT. The chain couples TRBV28 to TRBJ1-4, with D perhaps TRBD1 (6 bases). This CDR3 is 14 amino acids long. The V gene's germline CDR1 is MDHEN and CDR2 SYDVKM. Trimming cost V 2 bases and J 7 bases, with 11 bases left between them.

The CDR3 here is CASSPEGAMGDYTF. DNA for the CDR3: TGTGCCAGCAGCCCAGAGGGTGCTATGGGTGACTACACCTTC. The V call is TRBV9, the J call TRBJ1-2; unclear D gene. Germline loops: CDR1 SGDLS, CDR2 YYNGEE. The CDR3 is 14 amino acids. V lost 4 bases and J 10 bases, leaving 20 bases between the germline ends.

The V gene is TRBV10-3, the J gene TRBJ2-1; TRBD2 agrees at 14 bases. Germline V gives CDR1 ENHRY, CDR2 SYGVKD. V was pared by 4 bases and J by 7 bases, with 12 bases of the junction left unmatched. CDR3 size: 18 residues. The CDR3 sequence is CAISGLAGGPINGNEQFF. The CDR3 nucleotides are TGTGCCATCAGTGGACTAGCGGGAGGGCCAATCAACGGGAATGAGCAGTTCTTC.

This clone turned up a few times. The CDR3 sequence: CASTGLAGGSDTQYF. CDR3 sequence (DNA): TGTGCCAGCACAGGACTAGCGGGAGGTTCAGATACGCAGTATTTT. The chain combines TRBV6-1 with TRBJ2-3; 14 bases are a match to TRBD2. V trimming: 7 bases; J trimming: 4 bases; junction bases outside the gene matches: 4. In germline, CDR1 is MNHNS, CDR2 SASEGT. The length of the CDR3 is 15 residues.

The chain employs TRBV18 and TRBJ2-7; D is perhaps TRBD1 (5 bases). The CDR3 is 12 amino acids. Trimming pared 2 bases from V and 4 bases from J, leaving 6 bases between. Germline values: CDR1 KGHSH, CDR2 LQKENI. The CDR3 DNA follows: TGTGCCAGCTCACCAAGGGGATACGAGCAGTACTTC. It codes for CASSPRGYEQYF.

This sequence joins TRBV7-8 and TRBJ1-1; a possible D gene is TRBD1 (5 bases). The CDR3 covers 18 residues. V shed 3 bases and J shed 3 bases, with 23 bases lying between them. Germline V gives CDR1 SGHVS, CDR2 FQNEAQ. Here the CDR3 reads CASSFYSVASPRDTEAFF. The DNA of the CDR3 is TGTGCCAGCAGCTTCTATTCGGTCGCGAGCCCCAGGGACACTGAAGCTTTCTTT.

The rearrangement uses TRBV5-5 and TRBJ1-5; the D is unclear. There are 14 residues in the CDR3. Germline loops: CDR1 SGHKS, CDR2 YYEKEE (reference sequence). The ends were cut back, 1 base at V and 5 bases at J, with 10 bases in the middle. The CDR3 coding sequence is TGTGCCAGCAGCTTGCGTAATCTATATCAGCCCCAGCATTTT. Translation gives CASSLRNLYQPQHF.

The rearrangement joins TRBV2 to TRBJ2-7; 7 positions match TRBD1. V was clipped by 6 bases and J by 2 bases; unmatched bases: 4. This CDR3 contains 13 residues. Germline CDR1 is SNHLY and CDR2 is FYNNEI. The CDR3 DNA follows: TGTGCCAGCAGGGGACAGTCCACCTACGAGCAGTACTTC. This gives the protein CASRGQSTYEQYF.